This T cell receptor (beta chain) was observed in a study of cytomegalovirus exposure and HLA in healthy donors. Germline CDR1 is SGHNT and CDR2 is YYREEE (reference sequence). V was clipped by 0 bases and J by 0 bases; unmatched bases: 4. The CDR3 is made up of 18 amino acids. A word on this clone: Its antigen is not known.

General study points: Presence/absence analyses took donor sequencing depth as roughly uniform. A cluster of highly shared sequence variants was likely a sequencing artifact. TCR beta chain V- and J-gene trimming was linked, in a later analysis, to a missense variant in DCLRE1C. In a later analysis, at a false discovery rate of 0.05, fewer than 20,000 TCR beta sequences matched HLA alleles.

Use of 60 Vbeta and 13 Jbeta primers characterized the PCR. Profiled with immunoSEQ multiplex PCR; TCRdb holds only in-frame clones, not every one. The sample consists of fewer than 250,000 clones, approximately 80% of them appearing once. Sequenced sample: PBMCs. The V call is TRBV5-4, the J call TRBJ2-1, with 12 bases identical to TRBD2. This receptor was identified in a boy between 2 and 10 years old in good health and CMV-seronegative. The CDR3 nucleotides are TGTGCCAGCAGCTTGGGACTAGCGGGGGCCCTCTCCTACAATGAGCAGTTCTTC. Its protein is CASSLGLAGALSYNEQFF.